Shown below are 21 T cell receptor beta chains from a single sample sequenced in a study of blood T cell repertoires in COVID-19. Generated by immunoSEQ multiplex PCR, the TCRdb table keeps only in-frame clones and is missing some. This table holds 300,000 to 350,000 clones, approximately 89% found once. Sequencing input: peripheral blood. All receptors derive from a woman aged 55-69 years with COVID-19, enrolled during active disease.

This chain joins TRBV19 and TRBJ1-2; D unresolved. CDR3 length: 14 amino acids. Trimming stripped 5 bases from V and 0 bases from J, with 10 bases between. CDR1 is LNHDA, CDR2 SQIVND, per germline (reference sequence). Written as DNA, the CDR3 is TGTGCCAGTAGTCGAGCTTCATCTAACTATGGCTACACCTTC. Encoded protein: CASSRASSNYGYTF.

This chain links TRBV10-3 with TRBJ1-1; TRBD1 aligns across 10 bases. Germline CDR1 ENHRY, CDR2 SYGVKD. This CDR3 is 16 amino acids long. V dropped 6 bases and J dropped 4; count of bases not matched to a gene: 11. The CDR3 region is CAIRPGQGMASTEAFF. The CDR3 nucleotides read TGTGCCATCAGGCCGGGACAGGGGATGGCGAGCACTGAAGCTTTCTTT.

This sequence joins TRBV6-5 and TRBJ1-2; 7 bases are a match to TRBD1. Germline assignment: CDR1 MNHEY and CDR2 SVGAGI. The CDR3 contains 14 residues. Trimming took 6 bases from V and 6 from J; bases not matched to a gene: 10. DNA of the CDR3: TGTGCCAGCAGGCAGGCGGGACAGTTGGATGGCTACACCTTC. This translates into CASRQAGQLDGYTF.

This chain links TRBV18 with TRBJ2-5; possible D gene TRBD2, 5 bases. V was shortened by 1 base and J by 4 bases, with 10 bases between the two germline ends. Germline loops: CDR1 KGHSH, CDR2 LQKENI. The CDR3 totals 14 residues. The CDR3 loop is CASSPRSEVETQYF. CDR3 DNA sequence: TGTGCCAGCTCACCACGATCGGAGGTAGAGACCCAGTACTTC. Full variable domain (rest looked up from reference TRBV18 and TRBJ2-5): NAGVMQNPRHLVRRRGQEARLRCSPMKGHSHVYWYRQLPEEGLKFMVYLQKENIIDESGMPKERFSAEFPKEGPSILRIQQVVRGDSAAYFCASSPRSEVETQYFGPGTRLLVL.

The CDR3 region has the DNA TGTGCCAGTAGTACCAGTTCAAATCAGCCCCAGCATTTT. It codes for CASSTSSNQPQHF. This chain joins TRBV19 and TRBJ1-5; D remains unclear. The CDR3 totals 13 residues. Germline lookup yields CDR1 LNHDA and CDR2 SQIVND (reference sequence). V lost 4 bases and J lost 4, with 8 bases in between.

The rearrangement links TRBV5-1 to TRBJ1-3, with 7 bases matching TRBD1. The CDR3 is 16 residues long. In germline, CDR1 is SGHRS, CDR2 YFSETQ. The junction had 4 bases not matched to a gene; V was cut back by 0 bases and J by 1 base. The CDR3 region has the DNA TGCGCCAGCAGCTTGGCATCAGGGGGGTCTGGAAACACCATATATTTT. Translation gives CASSLASGGSGNTIYF.

V and J are TRBV3-1 (or the pseudogene TRBV3-2) and TRBJ1-1; D is perhaps TRBD1 (5 bases). The CDR3 covers 14 residues. V dropped 1 base and J dropped 1 base, with 7 bases sitting between them. The germline CDR1 and CDR2 sequences are LGHDT and YNNKEL (reference sequence). CDR3 loop: CASSQAGGNTEAFF. The CDR3 DNA follows: TGTGCCAGCAGCCAAGCCGGGGGGAACACTGAAGCTTTCTTT.

This rearrangement joins TRBV7-3 to TRBJ2-2, with D perhaps matching TRBD2 (5 bases). The V and J ends lost 0 bases and 7 bases respectively, with 12 bases between them. Germline V gene sequence: CDR1 SGHTA, CDR2 FQGTGA. There are 15 residues in the CDR3. The CDR3 loop is CASSLTASEGGELFF. The DNA of the CDR3 is TGTGCCAGCAGCTTAACCGCCTCAGAGGGCGGGGAGCTGTTTTTT.

J is TRBJ2-4 and V is TRBV28; D not resolved. Per the germline V gene, CDR1 is MDHEN and CDR2 is SYDVKM. V dropped 2 bases and J dropped 0 bases, with 8 bases sitting between them. The CDR3 contains 15 residues. As DNA, the CDR3 is TGTGCCAGCAGTTTAGGTCAACTAGCCAAAAACATTCAGTACTTC. Its protein is CASSLGQLAKNIQYF.

This rearrangement joins TRBV5-1 to TRBJ1-2; 9 bases fit TRBD1. The CDR3 sequence is 17 residues long. Trimming at V came to 1 base and at J to 7 bases, leaving 14 bases not matched to a gene. Germline CDR1 is SGHRS and CDR2 is YFSETQ. The CDR3 region is CASSLRIGRQGEFGYTF. Written as DNA, the CDR3 is TGCGCCAGCAGCTTGAGGATCGGTCGACAGGGGGAATTTGGCTACACCTTC.

This chain links TRBV7-9 with TRBJ1-5, with 7 bases aligning to TRBD1. CDR1 is SEHNR and CDR2 is FQNEAQ in the germline V gene (reference sequence). V gave up 1 base and J gave up 4 bases; unmatched junction bases: 4. The CDR3 is made up of 15 amino acids. The CDR3, as DNA: TGTGCCAGCAGCTTAGTCTCGACAGGGAATCAGCCCCAGCATTTT. This codes for CASSLVSTGNQPQHF.

This chain connects TRBV3-1 (or the pseudogene TRBV3-2) to TRBJ1-1, with a weak D call TRBD1 (5 bases). V was pared by 2 bases and J by 6 bases, with 7 bases between. Germline CDR1 reads LGHDT; CDR2 reads YNNKEL (reference sequence). The CDR3 runs 12 residues. CDR3: CASSQQGAEAFF. CDR3 nucleotide sequence: TGTGCCAGCAGCCAACAGGGTGCTGAAGCTTTCTTT.

The chain links TRBV6-5 to TRBJ2-7; D may be TRBD1 (6 bases). The V and J ends lost 5 bases and 1 base respectively, with 6 bases between them. The CDR3 has 12 amino acids. Germline V CDR1 and CDR2: MNHEY, SVGAGI. The chain's CDR3 is CASSTGSYEQYF. The CDR3 nucleotides are TGTGCCAGCAGTACAGGGTCCTACGAGCAGTACTTC.

The V call is TRBV6-1, the J call TRBJ2-3; the D is unclear. The CDR3 length is 14 residues. V was trimmed by 2 bases and J by 2 bases, leaving 8 bases between them. Germline V CDR1 and CDR2: MNHNS, SASEGT. CDR3 residues: CASSETITTDTQYF. DNA for the CDR3: TGTGCCAGCAGTGAAACTATAACCACAGATACGCAGTATTTT.

The chain links TRBV2 to TRBJ2-2; a possible D gene is TRBD2 (6 bases). The CDR3 sequence is 16 residues long. V lost 6 bases and J 1 base, leaving 15 bases between the germline ends. Germline CDR1 SNHLY, CDR2 FYNNEI. The CDR3 sequence is CASRGEAGQNTGELFF. In nucleotides, the CDR3 is TGTGCCAGCAGGGGAGAGGCGGGGCAGAACACCGGGGAGCTGTTTTTT.

V gene TRBV28 combines with J gene TRBJ1-3; D uncertain. Per germline, CDR1 MDHEN and CDR2 SYDVKM. The germline V and J ends were trimmed by 5 bases and 5 bases, with 16 bases remaining between them. CDR3 length equals 15 residues. This chain's CDR3 is CASSLATGLRNTIYF. The CDR3 region has the DNA TGTGCCAGCAGTCTCGCCACGGGTTTGAGAAACACCATATATTTT.

V is TRBV3-1 (or the pseudogene TRBV3-2) and J is TRBJ2-2; 10 bases line up with TRBD2. CDR3 length: 16 residues. CDR1 and CDR2 (germline): LGHDT, YNNKEL (reference sequence). V trimming: 6 bases; J trimming: 3 bases; junction bases outside the gene matches: 7. The chain's CDR3 is CASRRSGGGYTGELFF. In DNA, the CDR3 is TGTGCCAGCAGGAGGAGCGGGGGGGGCTACACCGGGGAGCTGTTTTTT.

The chain has TRBV18 and TRBJ1-6; D gene unclear. Per the germline V gene, CDR1 is KGHSH and CDR2 is LQKENI. V was cut by 3 bases and J by 14 bases, with 20 bases left in between. CDR3 length: 15 residues. This chain's CDR3 is CASSPVGSPGSSLHF. The CDR3 DNA reads as TGTGCCAGCTCACCGGTCGGTTCGCCTGGTTCTTCCCTCCACTTT.

The chain links TRBV6-6 to TRBJ1-2, with D possibly being TRBD1 (6 bases). Looked up from germline, CDR1 is MNHNY and CDR2 is SVGAGI (reference sequence). Trimming took off 4 bases at V and 4 bases at J, with 19 bases between the two ends. This CDR3 contains 16 residues. CDR3 coding DNA: TGTGCCAGCAGTTCCACCGTCACAGGGAAGGTCTATGGCTACACCTTC. This translates into CASSSTVTGKVYGYTF.

This sequence joins TRBV18 and TRBJ2-2, with D unclear. CDR1 KGHSH and CDR2 LQKENI come from the germline V gene. The length of the CDR3 is 13 residues. The germline V and J ends were trimmed by 1 base and 3 bases, with 3 bases remaining between them. The CDR3 reads CASSPLDTGELFF. The CDR3 coding sequence is TGTGCCAGCTCACCACTCGACACCGGGGAGCTGTTTTTT.

This sequence joins TRBV29-1 and TRBJ1-4; no clear D. Germline V gene lookup returns CDR1 SQVTM and CDR2 ANQGSEA. This CDR3 spans 14 amino acids. V lost 4 bases and J 3 bases, leaving 12 bases between the germline ends. CDR3 loop: CSVAPTQPNEKLFF. CDR3 DNA: TGCAGCGTTGCCCCGACACAGCCTAATGAAAAACTGTTTTTT.